A few counts support the clone carrying this T cell receptor (beta chain). Its antigen remains unknown. The source of the sample is a study of blood T cells in healthy people across ages. Study-wide points: In long-lived donors, naive CD4+ cell counts and diversity exceeded those of aged donors.

The V and J ends lost 6 bases and 3 bases, in that order; junction bases with no gene match: 4. CDR3 length: 15 amino acids. Germline V CDR1 and CDR2: SNHLY, FYNNEI. Extraction yielded at least 6 micrograms of total RNA per sample. Primers used in a second PCR of about 6 to 12 cycles were a sample-barcoded 5' primer and a J-beta primer mix. Each TCR beta cDNA got a 12-nucleotide random molecular identifier. TCRdb re-analysed the 5' RACE reads in MiXCR, keeping a single row per CDR3 protein. The table has some 1.5 million distinct CDR3 sequences, over 25% seen once. This TCR came from a woman aged 30 to 39 in good health. The J gene is TRBJ2-5, the V gene TRBV2, with 13 positions matching TRBD2. What was sequenced was blood. CDR3 loop: CASSMGLAGKETQYF. In DNA, the CDR3 is TGTGCCAGCAGCATGGGACTAGCGGGGAAAGAGACCCAGTACTTC.